This T cell receptor beta chain was captured in a study of blood T cell repertoires in COVID-19. Original methodology: By means of reference gene primer amplification, nucleated cell counts were estimated. The protocol was immunoSEQ multiplex PCR, while the TCRdb copy is restricted to in-frame clones and leaves out a portion. V and J calls plus clone size are reproduced from that table; the DNA served to infer D and trimming. The sample consists of around 170,000 clones, more than 80% of them appearing once. This CDR3 contains 14 residues. V shed 3 bases and J 6 bases; nucleotides not matched to a gene: 4. Germline V gives CDR1 MGHDK, CDR2 SYGVNS.

Source material: PBMCs or T cells enriched from blood (not recorded which). The chain uses TRBV25-1 and TRBJ2-2; 7 nucleotides line up with TRBD1. The receptor was isolated from a man aged 50 or older who had recovered from COVID-19. CDR3: CASSDIGGSGELFF. The CDR3 nucleotides are TGTGCCAGCAGTGACATAGGGGGCTCCGGGGAGCTGTTTTTT.